The following is a TCR beta chain sequence with its context. This entry belongs to a study of blood T cells in healthy people across ages. Alongside a J-beta primer mix, a sample-barcoded 5' primer served in a second PCR lasting roughly 6 to 11 cycles. One entry per CDR3 protein, called by TCRdb with MiXCR from the 5' RACE reads. In the table there are approximately 880,000 distinct CDR3 sequences, around 46% of which are singletons. From germline, CDR1 is SQVTM and CDR2 ANQGSEA. The CDR3 is 12 residues long. Trimming left V 4 bases short and J 6 bases short, with 10 bases between. Input material: blood. V gene TRBV29-1 combines with J gene TRBJ2-4; possibly TRBD1 for D (5 bases). The receptor comes from a man aged 25-45 years in good health. CDR3 sequence reads: CSVGDQGNIQYF. The CDR3 DNA follows: TGCAGCGTTGGGGATCAGGGAAACATTCAGTACTTC.